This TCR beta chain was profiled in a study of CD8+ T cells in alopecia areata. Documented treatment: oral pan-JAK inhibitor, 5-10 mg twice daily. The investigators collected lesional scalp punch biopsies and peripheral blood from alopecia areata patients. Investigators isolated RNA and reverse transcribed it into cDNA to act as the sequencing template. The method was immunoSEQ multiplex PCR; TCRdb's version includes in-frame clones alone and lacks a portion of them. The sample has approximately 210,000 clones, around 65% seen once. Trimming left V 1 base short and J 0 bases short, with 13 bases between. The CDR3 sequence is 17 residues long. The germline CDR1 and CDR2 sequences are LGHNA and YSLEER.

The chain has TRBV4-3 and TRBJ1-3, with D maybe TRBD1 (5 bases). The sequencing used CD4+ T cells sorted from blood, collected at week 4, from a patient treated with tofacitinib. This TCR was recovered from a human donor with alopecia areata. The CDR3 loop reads CASSQVAQGVSGNTIYF. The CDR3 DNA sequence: TGCGCCAGCAGCCAAGTCGCGCAGGGTGTCTCTGGAAACACCATATATTTT.